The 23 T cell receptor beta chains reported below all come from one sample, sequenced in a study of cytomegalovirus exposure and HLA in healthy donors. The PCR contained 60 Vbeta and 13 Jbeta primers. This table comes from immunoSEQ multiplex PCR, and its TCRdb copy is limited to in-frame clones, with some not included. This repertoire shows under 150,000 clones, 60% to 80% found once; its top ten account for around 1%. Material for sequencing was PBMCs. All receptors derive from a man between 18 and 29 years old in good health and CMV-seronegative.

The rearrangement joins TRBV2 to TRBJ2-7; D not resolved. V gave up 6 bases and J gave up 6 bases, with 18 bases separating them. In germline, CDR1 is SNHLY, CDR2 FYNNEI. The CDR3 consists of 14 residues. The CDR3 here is CASSPSQIRTEQYF. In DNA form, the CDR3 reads TGTGCCAGCAGCCCGTCACAGATAAGAACCGAGCAGTACTTC. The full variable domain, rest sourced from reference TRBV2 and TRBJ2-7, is EPEVTQTPSHQVTQMGQEVILRCVPISNHLYFYWYRQILGQKVEFLVSFYNNEISEKSEIFDDQFSVERPDGSNFTLKIRSTKLEDSAMYFCASSPSQIRTEQYFGPGTRLTVT.

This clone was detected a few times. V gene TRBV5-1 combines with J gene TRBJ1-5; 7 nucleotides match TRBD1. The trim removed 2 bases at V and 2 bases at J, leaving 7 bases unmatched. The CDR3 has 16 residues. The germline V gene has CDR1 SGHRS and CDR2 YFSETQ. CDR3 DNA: TGCGCCAGCAGCTTAAGTCAGGGACAGCGCAATCAGCCCCAGCATTTT. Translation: CASSLSQGQRNQPQHF.

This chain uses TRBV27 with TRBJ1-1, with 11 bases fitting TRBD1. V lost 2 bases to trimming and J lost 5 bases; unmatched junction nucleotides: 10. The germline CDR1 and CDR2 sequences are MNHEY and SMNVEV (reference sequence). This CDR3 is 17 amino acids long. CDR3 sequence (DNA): TGTGCCAGCAGTTTAGTAGGACAGGGGGCTGCAGGAACTGAAGCTTTCTTT. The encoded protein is CASSLVGQGAAGTEAFF.

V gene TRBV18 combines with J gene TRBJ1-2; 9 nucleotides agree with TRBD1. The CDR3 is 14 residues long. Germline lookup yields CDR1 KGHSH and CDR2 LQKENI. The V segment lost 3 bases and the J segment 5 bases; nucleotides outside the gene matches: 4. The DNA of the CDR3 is TGTGCCAGCTCACCGCCCGGGACAGGGTATGGCTACACCTTC. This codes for CASSPPGTGYGYTF.

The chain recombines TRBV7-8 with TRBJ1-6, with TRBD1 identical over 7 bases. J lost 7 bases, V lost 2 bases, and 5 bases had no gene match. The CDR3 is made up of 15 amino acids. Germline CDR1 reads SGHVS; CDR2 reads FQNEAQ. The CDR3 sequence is CASSLRGQSNSPLHF. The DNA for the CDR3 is TGTGCCAGCAGCTTAAGGGGACAGTCGAATTCACCCCTCCACTTT.

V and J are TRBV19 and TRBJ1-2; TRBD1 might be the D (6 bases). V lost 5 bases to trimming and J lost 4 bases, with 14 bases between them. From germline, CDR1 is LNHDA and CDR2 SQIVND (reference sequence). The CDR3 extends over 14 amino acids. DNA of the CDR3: TGTGCCAGTAGTCTTCCGGCGGGGGCCTATGGCTACACCTTC. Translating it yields CASSLPAGAYGYTF.

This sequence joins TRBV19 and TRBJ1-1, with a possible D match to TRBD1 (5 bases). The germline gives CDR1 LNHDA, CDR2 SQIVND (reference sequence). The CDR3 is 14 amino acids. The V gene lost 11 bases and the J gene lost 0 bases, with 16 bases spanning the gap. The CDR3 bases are TGTGCCTCTAAAAGGCGGGGGATGAACACTGAAGCTTTCTTT. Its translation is CASKRRGMNTEAFF.

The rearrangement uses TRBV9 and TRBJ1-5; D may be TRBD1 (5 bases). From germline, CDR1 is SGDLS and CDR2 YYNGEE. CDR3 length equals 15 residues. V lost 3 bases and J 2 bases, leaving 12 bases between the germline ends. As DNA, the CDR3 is TGTGCCAGCAGCGCCGGGGGGGGTCGCAATCAGCCCCAGCATTTT. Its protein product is CASSAGGGRNQPQHF.

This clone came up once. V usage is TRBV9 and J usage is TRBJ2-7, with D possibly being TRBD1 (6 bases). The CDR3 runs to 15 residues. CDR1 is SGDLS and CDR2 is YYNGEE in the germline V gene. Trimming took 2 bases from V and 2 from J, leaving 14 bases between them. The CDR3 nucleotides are TGTGCCAGCAGCGTGGGACCGGGACAACCCTACGAGCAGTACTTC. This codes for CASSVGPGQPYEQYF.

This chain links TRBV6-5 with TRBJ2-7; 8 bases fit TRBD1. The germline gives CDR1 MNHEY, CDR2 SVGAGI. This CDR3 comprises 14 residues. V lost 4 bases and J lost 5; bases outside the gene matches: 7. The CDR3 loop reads CASSFRDRRHEQYF. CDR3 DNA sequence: TGTGCCAGCAGTTTCCGGGACAGGCGGCACGAGCAGTACTTC.

The CDR3 loop is CASSPRDEQFF. As DNA, the CDR3 is TGCGCCAGCAGCCCGAGAGATGAGCAGTTCTTC. This chain uses TRBV10-2 with TRBJ2-1, with D unclear. CDR3 length equals 11 residues. Germline lookup yields CDR1 WSHSY and CDR2 SAAADI. Trimming shortened V by 6 bases and J by 8 bases, and 8 bases separated the two germline ends.

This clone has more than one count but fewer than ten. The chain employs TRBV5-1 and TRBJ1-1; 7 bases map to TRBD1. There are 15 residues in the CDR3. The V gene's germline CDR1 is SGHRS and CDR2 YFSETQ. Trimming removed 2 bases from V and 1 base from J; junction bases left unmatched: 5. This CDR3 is CASSFRQGGNTEAFF. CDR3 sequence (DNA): TGCGCCAGCAGCTTCCGACAGGGAGGGAACACTGAAGCTTTCTTT. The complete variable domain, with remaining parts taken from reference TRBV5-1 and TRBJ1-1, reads KAGVTQTPRYLIKTRGQQVTLSCSPISGHRSVSWYQQTPGQGLQFLFEYFSETQRNKGNFPGRFSGRQFSNSRSEMNVSTLELGDSALYLCASSFRQGGNTEAFFGQGTRLTVV.

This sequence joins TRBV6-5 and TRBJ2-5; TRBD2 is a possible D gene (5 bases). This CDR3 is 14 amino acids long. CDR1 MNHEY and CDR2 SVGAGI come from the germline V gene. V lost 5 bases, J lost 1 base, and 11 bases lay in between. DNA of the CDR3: TGTGCCAGCAGTCCCGGCGGGCCCCAAGAGACCCAGTACTTC. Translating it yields CASSPGGPQETQYF.

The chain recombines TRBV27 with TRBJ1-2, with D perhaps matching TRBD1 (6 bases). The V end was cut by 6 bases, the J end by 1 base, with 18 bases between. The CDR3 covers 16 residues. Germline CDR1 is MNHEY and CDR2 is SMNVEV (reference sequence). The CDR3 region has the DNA TGTGCCAGCAGGAAGGACAGTACCGGATTTAACTATGGCTACACCTTC. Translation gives CASRKDSTGFNYGYTF.

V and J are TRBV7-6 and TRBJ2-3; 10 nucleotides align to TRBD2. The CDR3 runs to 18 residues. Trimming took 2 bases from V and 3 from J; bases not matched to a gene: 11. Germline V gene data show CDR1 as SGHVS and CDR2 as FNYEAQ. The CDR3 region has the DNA TGTGCCAGCAGCTTAAAGAATGTGCTAGCGGGAGATACAGATACGCAGTATTTT. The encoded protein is CASSLKNVLAGDTDTQYF.

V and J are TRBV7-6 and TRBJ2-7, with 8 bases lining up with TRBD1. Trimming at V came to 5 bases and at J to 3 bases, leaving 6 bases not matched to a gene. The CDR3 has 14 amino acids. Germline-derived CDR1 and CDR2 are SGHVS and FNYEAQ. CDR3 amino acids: CASSPGTGGYEQYF. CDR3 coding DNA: TGTGCCAGCAGCCCGGGCACAGGGGGCTACGAGCAGTACTTC.

CDR3 sequence: CASSPGGGGSNQPQHF. CDR3 nucleotides: TGTGCCAGCAGCCCTGGGGGGGGAGGGAGCAATCAGCCCCAGCATTTT. The chain has TRBV9 and TRBJ1-5; D possibly corresponds to TRBD1 (5 bases). Germline V lookup: CDR1 SGDLS, CDR2 YYNGEE. The ends were cut back, 4 bases at V and 1 base at J, with 15 bases in the middle. This CDR3 spans 16 amino acids.

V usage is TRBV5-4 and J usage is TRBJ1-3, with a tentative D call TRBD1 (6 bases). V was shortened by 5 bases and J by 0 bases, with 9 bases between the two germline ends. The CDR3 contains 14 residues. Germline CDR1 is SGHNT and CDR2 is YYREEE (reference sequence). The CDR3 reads CASSTGPSGNTIYF. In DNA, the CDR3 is TGTGCCAGCAGTACAGGGCCCTCTGGAAACACCATATATTTT.

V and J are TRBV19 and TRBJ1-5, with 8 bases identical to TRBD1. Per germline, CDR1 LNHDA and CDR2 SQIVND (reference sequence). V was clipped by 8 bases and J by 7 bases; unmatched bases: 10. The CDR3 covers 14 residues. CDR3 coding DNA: TGTGCCAGTGGGACAGGTCTTAGGGACCAGCCCCAGCATTTT. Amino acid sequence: CASGTGLRDQPQHF. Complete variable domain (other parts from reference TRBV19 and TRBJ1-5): DGGITQSPKYLFRKEGQNVTLSCEQNLNHDAMYWYRQDPGQGLRLIYYSQIVNDFQKGDIAEGYSVSREKKESFPLTVTSAQKNPTAFYLCASGTGLRDQPQHFGDGTRLSIL.

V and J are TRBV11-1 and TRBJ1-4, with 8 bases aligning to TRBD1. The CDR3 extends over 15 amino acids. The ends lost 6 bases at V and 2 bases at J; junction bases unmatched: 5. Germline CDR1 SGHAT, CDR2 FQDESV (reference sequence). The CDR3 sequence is CASSTGGPTNEKLFF. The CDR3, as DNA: TGTGCCAGCAGTACAGGGGGTCCGACTAATGAAAAACTGTTTTTT.

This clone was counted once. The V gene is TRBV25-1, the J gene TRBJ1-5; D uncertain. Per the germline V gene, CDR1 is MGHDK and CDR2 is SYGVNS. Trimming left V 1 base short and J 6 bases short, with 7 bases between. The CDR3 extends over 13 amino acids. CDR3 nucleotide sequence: TGTGCCAGCAGTGAATCCGGACTTCAGCCCCAGCATTTT. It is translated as CASSESGLQPQHF.

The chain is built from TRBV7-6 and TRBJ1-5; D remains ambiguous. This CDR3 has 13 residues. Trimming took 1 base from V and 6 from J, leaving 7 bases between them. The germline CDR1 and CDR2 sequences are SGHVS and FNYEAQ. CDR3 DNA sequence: TGTGCCAGCAGCTTAGACGTAGCTCAGCCCCAGCATTTT. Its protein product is CASSLDVAQPQHF.

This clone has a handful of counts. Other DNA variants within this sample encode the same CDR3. The CDR3 sequence is CASSSRVNSPLHF. In nucleotides, the CDR3 is TGTGCCAGCAGTTCTCGGGTAAATTCACCCCTCCACTTT. This rearrangement joins TRBV6-5 to TRBJ1-6; D is uncertain. V gave up 4 bases and J gave up 7 bases, with 8 bases separating them. The germline CDR1 and CDR2 sequences are MNHEY and SVGAGI. The CDR3 has 13 residues.